Reported below is one T cell receptor beta chain. Antigen unknown. The CDR3 runs 15 residues. Deletions cut 2 bases from V and 2 bases from J, with 10 bases between. Germline assignment: CDR1 SNHLY and CDR2 FYNNEI. Sequencing used immunoSEQ multiplex PCR; TCRdb keeps in-frame clones, though not all of them. This sample has hundreds of thousands of clones, with almost 97% found just once. This entry is derived from a study of shared clonotypes between healthy human individuals. Study background: CD4 naive and CD4 memory each took three plates per donor, while CD8 naive took two and CD8 memory one.

Study conclusions and caveats: On the whole, naive subsets had larger estimated richness than memory subsets had. Unshared clonotypes carried lower generation probabilities than those common to all four donors.

Naive CD4+ cells were CD45RA-selected; the remaining cells were memory. The receptor was isolated from a young woman in good health. The sequenced sample was naive CD4+ T cells sorted from blood. The sample's subset: CD45RA+ positively selected. This sequence joins TRBV2 and TRBJ2-1; no reliable D call. CDR3: CASSESGSPYNEQFF. CDR3 nucleotides: TGTGCCAGCAGTGAATCCGGTTCTCCCTACAATGAGCAGTTCTTC.